The 9 T cell receptor beta chains below all came from one sample that was sequenced in a study of T cell clonality in common variable immunodeficiency. General observations from the study: Reportedly, TCR beta sequences from common variable immunodeficiency showed fewer deletions and N-nucleotide insertions.

No antigen has been assigned to these receptors. Method: immunoSEQ multiplex PCR; TCRdb's copy keeps in-frame clones and lacks some. Recorded here are around 33,000 clones, none singletons. The specimen was peripheral blood mononuclear cells. Receptors originate from a human donor with common variable immunodeficiency.

This clone was seen repeatedly, ten times or more. The read terminates 3 residues ahead of where the CDR3 ends, so the germline J gene completes it. V gene TRBV29-1 combines with J gene TRBJ2-4, with D tentatively TRBD2 (5 bases). V was shortened by 3 bases and J by 6 bases, with 6 bases between the two germline ends. The CDR3 is 11 residues long. Germline lookup yields CDR1 SQVTM and CDR2 ANQGSEA. The CDR3 spells CSVDRGNIQYF. The sequenced CDR3 bases are TGCAGCGTTGACCGGGGAAACATT. Full variable domain (rest looked up from reference TRBV29-1 and TRBJ2-4): SAVISQKPSRDICQRGTSLTIQCQVDSQVTMMFWYRQQPGQSLTLIATANQGSEATYESGFVIDKFPISRPNLTFSTLTVSNMSPEDSSIYLCSVDRGNIQYFGAGTRLSVL.

This clone was seen many times. The sequenced fragment ends 3 residues before the CDR3 boundary, so the rest is inferred from the germline J gene. This chain links TRBV11-2 with TRBJ2-5; D possibly corresponds to TRBD2 (6 bases). The CDR3 extends over 13 amino acids. CDR1 is SGHAT and CDR2 is FQNNGV in the germline V gene. Trimming stripped 5 bases from V and 4 bases from J, with 11 bases between. The CDR3 loop reads CASSPRGGETQYF. The sequenced part of the CDR3 DNA is TGTGCCAGCAGCCCCCGGGGAGGAGAGACC.

This clone was picked up a small number of times. Sequencing ends 3 residues short of the CDR3 end; the germline J gene provides the rest. The rearrangement uses TRBV19 and TRBJ2-4, with TRBD2 matching over 9 bases. The CDR3 has 21 residues. Germline V lookup: CDR1 LNHDA, CDR2 SQIVND (reference sequence). Trimming at V came to 7 bases and at J to 0 bases, leaving 22 bases not matched to a gene. The CDR3 spells CASTSSRALAGPLLAKNIQYF. The DNA read from the CDR3 is TGTGCCAGTACCTCCTCGCGGGCGCTAGCGGGACCATTACTAGCCAAAAACATT.

This clone was detected many times. Sequencing ends 3 residues short of the CDR3 end; the germline J gene provides the rest. V and J are TRBV2 and TRBJ2-7; possible D gene TRBD1, 5 bases. The CDR3 covers 12 residues. With 1 base removed from V and 4 bases from J, the gap between germline ends came to 5 bases. Germline assignment: CDR1 SNHLY and CDR2 FYNNEI. The DNA read from the CDR3 is TGTGCCAGCAGTGAAGACAGGTACGAG. Translation: CASSEDRYE. The entire CDR3 protein is CASSEDRYEQYF.

This clone was seen ten or more times. The read gets to within 3 residues of the CDR3 end, and the germline J gene fills in the rest. The rearrangement links TRBV18 to TRBJ2-3, with D hard to call. The CDR3 spans 13 residues. V lost 6 bases to trimming and J lost 6 bases, with 13 bases between them. Germline V gene lookup returns CDR1 KGHSH and CDR2 LQKENI. The CDR3 bases that were read are TGTGCCAGCTCTCTCAACGAAGGGGATACG. It specifies CASSLNEGDT. The complete CDR3 protein is CASSLNEGDTQYF.

This clone has at least ten counts. The sequence runs out 3 residues before the end of the CDR3; the remainder is reconstructed from the germline J gene. The chain combines TRBV20-1 with TRBJ1-1, with a tentative D call TRBD1 (6 bases). From germline, CDR1 is DFQATT and CDR2 SNEGSKA (reference sequence). The CDR3 totals 14 residues. Trimming shortened V by 4 bases and J by 3 bases, and 15 bases separated the two germline ends. The CDR3 here is CSAIPGDRYTEAFF. The sequenced part of the CDR3 DNA is TGCAGTGCTATACCAGGGGACCGGTACACTGAA.

In regard to this clone: The CDR3 is cut off 3 residues early in the read; its end comes from the germline J gene. The genes are TRBV7-3 and TRBJ2-7; D might be TRBD2 (9 bases). The germline V and J ends were trimmed by 5 bases and 6 bases, with 29 bases remaining between them. This CDR3 has 18 amino acids. The V gene's germline CDR1 is SGHTA and CDR2 FQGTGA. This CDR3 is CASSPGGRGLSGSGEQYF. The DNA read from the CDR3 is TGTGCCAGCAGCCCAGGGGGCAGGGGGCTTAGCGGGAGCGGCGAG.

The sample holds a few counts of this clone. The observed sequence ends 3 residues before the CDR3 terminus, with the missing tail filled in from the germline J gene. The chain has TRBV30 and TRBJ2-7; TRBD2 aligns across 11 bases. Trimming took 2 bases from V and 2 from J; bases not matched to a gene: 11. Per the germline V gene, CDR1 is GTSNPN and CDR2 is SVGIG (reference sequence). The CDR3 has 17 amino acids. Incomplete CDR3 DNA: TGTGCCTGGAGTCTAACCCTAACTAGCGGGAGAACCTACGAG. Translation: CAWSLTLTSGRTYE. The CDR3 in full is CAWSLTLTSGRTYEQYF.

This clone was observed many times. Coverage ceases 3 residues before the CDR3 finishes, and the germline J gene fills in the end. The chain joins TRBV3-1 (or the pseudogene TRBV3-2) to TRBJ2-1; maybe TRBD2 (5 bases). V shed 0 bases and J shed 4 bases, with 16 bases lying between them. The CDR3 consists of 17 residues. Germline CDR1 is LGHDT and CDR2 is YNNKEL (reference sequence). This CDR3 reads CASSQDLGGDLYNEQFF. The CDR3 DNA, read in part, is TGTGCCAGCAGCCAAGATCTAGGAGGAGACCTGTACAATGAG.